This T cell receptor (beta chain) is drawn from a study of T cells in Graves' hyperthyroidism and ophthalmopathy (dated by TCRdb to about 2019). Some background on the complete study: Peripheral blood was collected at initial diagnosis, before any treatment. To identify distinguishing TCR V-J signatures, a discovery cohort of roughly 100 patients was used, comprising 43 with Graves' ophthalmopathy and 57 with stable Graves' hyperthyroidism. Prospective prediction of ophthalmopathy was tested in an independent validation cohort of fewer than 20 hyperthyroidism patients and some 17 patients who later progressed to ophthalmopathy. For training and testing, the 100 or so patients in the discovery cohort were randomly divided in a 7:3 ratio. The study also compared thyroid tissue and blood T-cell repertoires from about six Graves' hyperthyroidism patients. After sampling, hyperthyroidism patients received methimazole starting at 30 mg daily, and ophthalmopathy patients received high-dose intravenous methylprednisolone. According to the paper, TCR Vbeta CDR3 sequencing was carried out on about 140 peripheral blood samples, which came from 40 to 45 ophthalmopathy, around 75 hyperthyroidism and approximately 17 progressor patients. Study-wide conclusions, independent of this receptor: Sample size was not statistically predetermined, and blinding of investigators to group allocation was not performed. In validation, the model predicted progression to ophthalmopathy a median of about 6.5 months before onset, with about 71% sensitivity and roughly 73% specificity. Most expanded thyroid clonotypes (frequency above 0.001) were also detected in blood, a finding suggesting that blood repertoires may reflect thyroid immune responses. Ophthalmopathy was separated from stable hyperthyroidism by a 13 V-J signature model, with around 88% sensitivity and about 81% specificity obtained in cross-validation and 80%/75% obtained in testing.

This clonotype was counted ten times or more. Which antigen it targets is not known. Per-nucleotide qualities are absent, and no much larger clonotype sits a single base away. A patient counted as having stable Graves' hyperthyroidism if no progression to ophthalmopathy occurred over 18 months of follow-up. Hyperthyroidism patients were aged 18 to 65 years and newly diagnosed, with disease duration of less than 2 months. The study excluded patients with uncontrolled infections, other autoimmune diseases, pregnancy or lactation. Diagnoses were established on the basis of clinical symptoms, serum thyroxine and TRAb, thyroid ultrasound, and orbital computed tomography. PBMCs were isolated from 10 ml of fresh peripheral blood by Ficoll-Paque density gradient centrifugation. Total RNA was extracted using Trizol reagent, and RNA quality was assessed on an Agilent 2100 Bioanalyzer. Amplification of TCR beta CDR3 regions was carried out from RNA transcripts. The TCR CDR3 was subjected to a first round of RT-PCR using the HTBI primer set and the Qiagen OneStep RT-PCR kit. The libraries were constructed in a second round of multiplex PCR and then size-selected and purified. Sequencing of the libraries was done on an Illumina HiSeq2000 using paired-end 100 bp reads. Under the source paper's analysis protocol: SOAPnuke was used to process the raw data, throwing out any read that contained adapters or uncalled bases, had a mean Phred below 15, or lacked an exact constant-primer or identifier match. COPE v1.2.5 was used to merge high-quality paired reads, and clonotypes were defined as unique nucleotide sequences. Clonotypes were aligned to IMGT TRBV, TRBD and TRBJ reference segments using MiTCR v1.1. Analysis was restricted to V-J combinations with a frequency above 0.0001, which covered approximately 99% of repertoires. A TCS score was defined as the ratio of F50 (clonal expansion) to E x V (chaos), with BLOSUM62-based TCRdist applied between CDR3 peptides within each V-J. Welch's t-statistics and random forest reduced 514 V-J features to 10 to 15, which were used in a naive Bayes classifier (R e1071). TCRdb applied fastp at Q25 and MiXCR to the public reads, then kept only in-frame beta chains. Each CDR3 protein appears once, grouped with its most common genes and DNA. TCRdb's processing, not the authors' own work, is the source of the V and J calls. This sample is represented by hundreds of thousands of distinct CDR3 sequences; about 15% of them were singletons. The ten largest make up 9.5% to 13% of the sample.

The germline V gene (reference sequence) sets CDR1 to SGHKS and CDR2 to YYEKEE. The CDR3 sequence holds 16 residues, the cysteine and phenylalanine included. Of all the DNA, just the CDR3 is kept, 48 bases in frame from base 1. Deletion took 1 base off V and 3 bases off J, with a span of 13 bases between the germline ends. The source is a woman aged 18-29 years with Graves' hyperthyroidism. The sample taken for sequencing was blood. In this chain, TRBV5-5 is recombined with TRBJ1-4; no confident D gene assignment can be made. CDR3 protein: CASSLMVSVANEKLFF. The DNA sequence reads TGTGCCAGCAGCTTGATGGTCAGTGTAGCTAATGAAAAACTGTTTTTT. Reference TRBV5-5 and TRBJ1-4 proteins supply the regions before and after the CDR3; the full variable domain is: DAGVTQSPTHLIKTRGQQVTLRCSPISGHKSVSWYQQVLGQGPQFIFQYYEKEERGRGNFPDRFSARQFPNYSSELNVNALLLGDSALYLCASSLMVSVANEKLFFGSGTQLSVL.